This T cell receptor beta chain was obtained from a study of shared clonotypes between healthy human individuals. Study-level information: The donor group consisted of a couple of women and a few men, aged 18 to 49. CD8 memory received one plate per donor, CD8 naive two, CD4 memory three and CD4 naive three.

Generated by immunoSEQ multiplex PCR, the TCRdb table keeps only in-frame clones and is missing some. The sample lists 850,000 to 1,200,000 clones; approximately 76% were seen once. Whole-study findings and limits: When compared with the clonotypes that were shared by all four sorted-subset donors, the non-shared clonotypes turned out to have lower generation probabilities.

For this clone: Antigen unknown.

The source is a man in his late teens or twenties in good health. The sample was memory CD4+ T cells sorted from blood. Subset of the sample: CD45RA-negative fraction.

The CDR3 nucleotides read TGTGCCAGCAGTGAGGCCCAGGGGGCCTACGAGCAGTACTTC. Translating gives CASSEAQGAYEQYF. The V and J genes are TRBV6-1 and TRBJ2-7; 7 bases agree with TRBD1. V lost 3 bases and J lost 2; bases outside the gene matches: 4. Germline CDR1 is MNHNS and CDR2 is SASEGT. This CDR3 has 14 residues.